This entry lists 29 T cell receptor beta chains sequenced from one sample in a study of T cell responses to AZD1222 COVID-19 vaccine. Clones were sequenced by immunoSEQ multiplex PCR, and TCRdb holds only the in-frame ones, with some missing. Of around 180,000 clones listed, around 89% were seen once; the top ten hold around 6.9%. Sequences were derived from peripheral blood, sampled on day 0 of AZD1222 vaccination. Receptors originate from an adult in good health.

The rearrangement links TRBV11-2 to TRBJ2-7; D is possibly TRBD2 (5 bases). This CDR3 has 14 amino acids. CDR1 is SGHAT, CDR2 FQNNGV, per germline. V lost 1 base and J lost 4, with 11 bases in between. CDR3 sequence reads: CASSLGVGDYEQYV. As DNA, the CDR3 is TGTGCCAGCAGCTTAGGCGTCGGGGATTACGAGCAGTACGTC.

The chain has TRBV5-5 and TRBJ2-7; no clear D. V shed 1 base and J shed 2 bases, with 4 bases lying between them. Germline CDR1 SGHKS, CDR2 YYEKEE (reference sequence). This CDR3 comprises 12 residues. The CDR3: CASSLSTYEQYF. The CDR3 DNA is TGTGCCAGCAGCTTGTCCACCTACGAGCAGTACTTC. Combining the CDR3 with reference TRBV5-5 and TRBJ2-7 gives the whole variable domain DAGVTQSPTHLIKTRGQQVTLRCSPISGHKSVSWYQQVLGQGPQFIFQYYEKEERGRGNFPDRFSARQFPNYSSELNVNALLLGDSALYLCASSLSTYEQYFGPGTRLTVT.

The chain employs TRBV30 and TRBJ2-5; D not resolved. From germline, CDR1 is GTSNPN and CDR2 SVGIG (reference sequence). The CDR3 consists of 13 residues. Trimming took 5 bases from V and 1 from J, leaving 11 bases between them. CDR3 sequence reads: CAWSDGLQETQYF. The CDR3 DNA sequence: TGTGCCTGGTCCGACGGGCTCCAAGAGACCCAGTACTTC.

This rearrangement joins TRBV27 to TRBJ2-7; TRBD1 matches 8 bases. The V and J ends lost 5 bases and 3 bases, in that order; junction bases with no gene match: 6. Germline V gene data show CDR1 as MNHEY and CDR2 as SMNVEV (reference sequence). The length of the CDR3 is 14 residues. The CDR3 protein is CASSPGQDIYEQYV. CDR3 sequence (DNA): TGTGCCAGCAGTCCGGGACAGGATATCTACGAGCAGTACGTC.

The chain combines TRBV7-2 with TRBJ2-5; no reliable D call. Germline V gene sequence: CDR1 SGHTA, CDR2 FQGNSA. The CDR3 totals 15 residues. V was cut by 2 bases and J by 5 bases, with 15 bases left in between. CDR3 sequence: CASSLFSAAEETQYF. In nucleotides, the CDR3 is TGTGCCAGCAGCTTATTCTCGGCGGCTGAGGAGACCCAGTACTTC. The full variable domain, rest sourced from reference TRBV7-2 and TRBJ2-5, is GAGVSQSPSNKVTEKGKDVELRCDPISGHTALYWYRQSLGQGLEFLIYFQGNSAPDKSGLPSDRFSAERTGGSVSTLTIQRTQQEDSAVYLCASSLFSAAEETQYFGPGTRLLVL.

The rearrangement links TRBV4-1 to TRBJ2-1; D remains unclear. In germline, CDR1 is MGHRA, CDR2 YSYEKL. V was cut by 1 base and J by 8 bases, with 9 bases left in between. This CDR3 region has 13 residues. The CDR3 nucleotides read TGCGCCAGCAGCCAAGTGTGGATGGATGAGCAGTTCTTC. As protein: CASSQVWMDEQFF.

CDR3 protein: CATSGRVGNEQFF. The DNA for the CDR3 is TGTGCCACCAGCGGAAGGGTGGGTAATGAGCAGTTCTTC. The chain is built from TRBV15 and TRBJ2-1; D unclear. The germline V gene encodes CDR1 LNHNV and CDR2 YYDKDF (reference sequence). The CDR3 runs to 13 residues. V was shortened by 5 bases and J by 7 bases, with 12 bases between the two germline ends.

The chain uses TRBV27 and TRBJ2-1, with D possibly matching TRBD2 (6 bases). The CDR3 has 15 residues. Looked up from germline, CDR1 is MNHEY and CDR2 is SMNVEV (reference sequence). Trimming removed 2 bases at V and 2 bases at J, with 10 bases between. The CDR3 region has the DNA TGTGCCAGCAGTTTACAACGCGGGGCCTACAATGAGCAGTTCTTC. This gives the protein CASSLQRGAYNEQFF.

This chain joins TRBV7-8 and TRBJ2-7, with 12 bases that match TRBD2. Germline CDR1 and CDR2: SGHVS and FQNEAQ. CDR3 length: 17 residues. V shed 0 bases and J 4 bases; nucleotides not matched to a gene: 7. The CDR3 reads CASSLASPLAGGYEQYV. CDR3 sequence (DNA): TGTGCCAGCAGCTTAGCTTCTCCACTAGCGGGGGGTTACGAGCAGTACGTC.

This clone was counted once. The chain has TRBV12-3 or TRBV12-4 and TRBJ1-3; D is undetermined. V gave up 6 bases and J gave up 2 bases, with 8 bases separating them. The CDR3 spans 13 residues. For the CDR3, the DNA is TGTGCCAGCAGCGACATTGCTGGAAACACCATATATTTT. It encodes CASSDIAGNTIYF.

The chain joins TRBV10-1 to TRBJ2-3; D remains unclear. V was pared by 0 bases and J by 3 bases, with 10 bases between. The CDR3 contains 15 residues. Germline lookup yields CDR1 WNHNN and CDR2 SYGVQD (reference sequence). CDR3 nucleotides: TGCGCCAGCAGTGAGTCGAAGGGTGGGACAGATACGCAGTATTTT. Protein sequence: CASSESKGGTDTQYF.

The chain employs TRBV7-2 and TRBJ2-5; TRBD2 is a possible D gene (5 bases). The germline V gene encodes CDR1 SGHTA and CDR2 FQGNSA. This CDR3 is 14 amino acids long. Trimming stripped 5 bases from V and 5 bases from J, with 15 bases between. CDR3 bases: TGTGCCAGCAGCGTAGGACTCACTCAGGAGACCCAGTACTTC. Protein sequence: CASSVGLTQETQYF.

The gene calls are TRBV7-9 and TRBJ1-6; a possible D gene is TRBD1 (6 bases). Germline V gives CDR1 SEHNR, CDR2 FQNEAQ (reference sequence). Trimming took off 6 bases at V and 6 bases at J, with 18 bases between the two ends. This CDR3 has 16 amino acids. CDR3 in amino acids: CASRRDRWRANSPLHF. In nucleotides, the CDR3 is TGTGCCAGCAGAAGAGACAGGTGGAGGGCTAATTCACCCCTCCACTTT.

The genes are TRBV6-1 and TRBJ2-5; D perhaps matches TRBD1 (6 bases). V was clipped by 2 bases and J by 3 bases, with 13 bases between them. Germline V gene data show CDR1 as MNHNS and CDR2 as SASEGT. There are 15 residues in the CDR3. The CDR3 loop reads CASSERFGTKETQYF. CDR3 DNA: TGTGCCAGCAGTGAAAGGTTCGGGACAAAAGAGACCCAGTACTTC.

The chain employs TRBV3-1 (or the pseudogene TRBV3-2) and TRBJ1-1; no reliable D call. The CDR3 has 14 residues. Per germline, CDR1 LGHDT and CDR2 YNNKEL (reference sequence). Trimming pared 0 bases from V and 1 base from J, leaving 6 bases between. CDR3 sequence reads: CASSQEGRNTEAFF. CDR3 nucleotides: TGTGCCAGCAGCCAAGAGGGAAGGAACACTGAAGCTTTCTTT.

The genes are TRBV7-2 and TRBJ2-7, with D perhaps assigned TRBD1 or TRBD2 (5 bases each). Germline values: CDR1 SGHTA, CDR2 FQGNSA. This CDR3 has 14 amino acids. The V and J ends lost 5 bases and 6 bases respectively, with 17 bases between them. CDR3 region: CASSTRTREPEQYF. CDR3 nucleotide sequence: TGTGCCAGCAGCACCAGGACACGGGAACCCGAGCAGTACTTC.

The chain couples TRBV5-6 to TRBJ2-6; D ambiguous. This CDR3 contains 14 residues. Germline CDR1 and CDR2: SGHDT and YYEEEE. V gave up 4 bases and J gave up 4 bases, with 9 bases separating them. DNA of the CDR3: TGTGCCAGCAGCCTCCGGCCGGGGGCCAACGTCCTGACTTTC. It encodes CASSLRPGANVLTF.

This chain uses TRBV5-1 with TRBJ2-3; D perhaps matches TRBD2 (7 bases). CDR1 is SGHRS and CDR2 is YFSETQ in the germline V gene. V lost 4 bases, J lost 2 bases, and 23 bases lay in between. The CDR3 is made up of 18 amino acids. CDR3 sequence reads: CASSPTGEGTPFTDTQYF. In DNA form, the CDR3 reads TGCGCCAGCAGCCCCACCGGGGAGGGGACACCTTTCACAGATACGCAGTATTTT.

The chain employs TRBV4-3 and TRBJ1-5; D not certain. V was pared by 2 bases and J by 0 bases, with 8 bases between. This CDR3 spans 15 amino acids. The V gene's germline CDR1 is LGHNA and CDR2 YSLEER. The CDR3 here is CASSQSVDSNQPQHF. The CDR3, as DNA: TGCGCCAGCAGCCAATCCGTGGATAGCAATCAGCCCCAGCATTTT.

The V call is TRBV24-1, the J call TRBJ2-1; TRBD2 matches at 10 bases. The CDR3 spans 17 residues. J was trimmed by 0 bases and V by 3 bases; bases with no gene match: 4. Germline loops: CDR1 KGHDR, CDR2 SFDVKD. CDR3 in DNA: TGTGCCACCAGTGATCCGAGCGGGGGGGCCTCCTACAATGAGCAGTTCTTC. Translation: CATSDPSGGASYNEQFF.

The V gene is TRBV4-3, the J gene TRBJ2-2; D may be TRBD1 or TRBD2 (5 bases each). CDR1 and CDR2 (germline): LGHNA, YSLEER. Trimming removed 3 bases at V and 4 bases at J, with 9 bases between. This CDR3 has 14 residues. CDR3: CASSHGTFTGELFF. Here the CDR3 DNA reads TGCGCCAGCAGCCACGGGACGTTCACCGGGGAGCTGTTTTTT.

DNA for the CDR3: TGTGCCAGTAGACGGGCGGACGAGCAGTACGTC. It translates to CASRRADEQYV. The V call is TRBV19, the J call TRBJ2-7; D is undetermined. Deletions cut 6 bases from V and 5 bases from J, with 8 bases between. The CDR3 length is 11 residues. Germline CDR1 and CDR2: LNHDA and SQIVND (reference sequence).

This chain uses TRBV9 with TRBJ2-2; D is ambiguous. Looked up from germline, CDR1 is SGDLS and CDR2 is YYNGEE. Trimming removed 2 bases from V and 1 base from J, with 9 bases in between. The CDR3 runs 15 residues. The CDR3 DNA reads as TGTGCCAGCAGCGTCCTGGGATGGAACACCGGGGAGCTGTTTTTT. Translating gives CASSVLGWNTGELFF.

The rearrangement joins TRBV7-3 to TRBJ1-1, with D perhaps TRBD1 (5 bases). The CDR3 totals 15 residues. Trimming shortened V by 1 base and J by 3 bases, and 12 bases separated the two germline ends. Germline-derived CDR1 and CDR2 are SGHTA and FQGTGA. CDR3 nucleotides: TGTGCCAGCAGCTTAATTCCAGGGTGGGACACTGAAGCTTTCTTT. Translated: CASSLIPGWDTEAFF.

The chain joins TRBV5-1 to TRBJ1-6, with D perhaps matching TRBD1 (5 bases). This CDR3 is built from 15 residues. V was cut by 3 bases and J by 5 bases, with 12 bases left in between. Per the germline V gene, CDR1 is SGHRS and CDR2 is YFSETQ. CDR3: CASSSRDGDNSPLHF. In DNA form, the CDR3 reads TGCGCCAGCAGCTCTAGGGACGGTGATAATTCACCCCTCCACTTT.

This sequence joins TRBV14 and TRBJ2-1; D is perhaps TRBD1 (6 bases). Germline loops: CDR1 SGHDN, CDR2 FVKESK. Trimming cost V 0 bases and J 4 bases, with 16 bases left between them. The CDR3 is 17 amino acids. In nucleotides, the CDR3 is TGTGCCAGCAGCCAAGATAAGAGGGGACACTTATACAATGAGCAGTTCTTC. It encodes CASSQDKRGHLYNEQFF.

The gene calls are TRBV24-1 and TRBJ2-1, with 9 bases aligning to TRBD1. Germline CDR1 is KGHDR and CDR2 is SFDVKD. The CDR3 is 15 residues long. V shed 5 bases, J shed 0 bases, and the junction held 1 base outside the gene matches. Here the CDR3 reads CATSGGQGSYNEQFF. The CDR3 DNA sequence: TGTGCCACCAGTGGGGGACAGGGCTCCTACAATGAGCAGTTCTTC.

V gene TRBV28 combines with J gene TRBJ1-5; 7 bases align to TRBD1. V lost 7 bases, J lost 5 bases, and 8 bases stayed unmatched. Germline V gives CDR1 MDHEN, CDR2 SYDVKM. The CDR3 totals 14 residues. The CDR3 loop is CASIQTGWDQPQHF. In nucleotides, the CDR3 is TGTGCCAGCATCCAGACAGGGTGGGATCAGCCCCAGCATTTT. The whole variable domain, filled in from reference TRBV28 and TRBJ1-5, reads DVKVTQSSRYLVKRTGEKVFLECVQDMDHENMFWYRQDPGLGLRLIYFSYDVKMKEKGDIPEGYSVSREKKERFSLILESASTNQTSMYLCASIQTGWDQPQHFGDGTRLSIL.

The chain recombines TRBV5-4 with TRBJ2-3; TRBD2 aligns across 7 bases. Germline V gene data show CDR1 as SGHNT and CDR2 as YYREEE (reference sequence). This CDR3 has 14 amino acids. J lost 2 bases, V lost 3 bases, and 3 bases had no gene match. The CDR3 loop is CASSSGRPTDTQYF. The CDR3 coding sequence is TGTGCCAGCAGCTCCGGGAGGCCCACAGATACGCAGTATTTT.